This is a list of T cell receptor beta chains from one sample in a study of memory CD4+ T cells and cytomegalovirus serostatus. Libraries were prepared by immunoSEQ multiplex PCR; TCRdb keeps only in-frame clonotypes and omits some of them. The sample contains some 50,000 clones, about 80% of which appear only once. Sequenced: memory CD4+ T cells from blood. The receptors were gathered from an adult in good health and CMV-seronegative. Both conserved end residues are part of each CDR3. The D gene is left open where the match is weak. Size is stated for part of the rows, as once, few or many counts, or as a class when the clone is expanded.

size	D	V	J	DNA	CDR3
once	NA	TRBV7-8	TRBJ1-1	TGTGCCAGCAGCCGGGGCCGACGGAACACTGAAGCTTTCTTT	CASSRGRRNTEAFF
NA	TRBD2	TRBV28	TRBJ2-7	TGTGCCAGCAGTCTCGGGACTAGCGGGAGCGACGAGCAGTACTTC	CASSLGTSGSDEQYF
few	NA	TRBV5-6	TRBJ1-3	TGTGCCAGCAGCTTGGTGGCCAGAAAGAGTACTGGAAACACCATATATTTT	CASSLVARKSTGNTIYF
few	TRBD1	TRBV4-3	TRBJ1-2	TGCGCCAGCAGCCGAATCGCTATGACAGGGTCGGCTGGCTACACCTTC	CASSRIAMTGSAGYTF
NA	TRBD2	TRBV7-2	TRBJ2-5	TGTGCCAGCAGCTCCCCGGGGGGGCGGGAGACCCAGTACTTC	CASSSPGGRETQYF
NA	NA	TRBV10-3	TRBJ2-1	TGTGCCATCAGTGAAGGGCAGAACCACAATGAGCAGTTCTTC	CAISEGQNHNEQFF
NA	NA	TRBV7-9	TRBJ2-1	TGTGCCAGCAGCTTAGGTCAGCGAGTCCTTCGTAATGAGCAGTTCTTC	CASSLGQRVLRNEQFF
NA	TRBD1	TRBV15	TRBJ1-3	TGTGCCACCAGCGCACAGGGGGCGGGAAACACCATATATTTT	CATSAQGAGNTIYF
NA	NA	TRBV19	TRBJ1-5	TGTGCCAGTAGTACAGGGGCAGGGCAGCCCCAGCATTTT	CASSTGAGQPQHF
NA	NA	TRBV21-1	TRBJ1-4	TGTGCCAGCAGCATAGACAGGGGGCTGAATTCTCGGGTGAATGAAAAACTGTTTTTT	CASSIDRGLNSRVNEKLFF
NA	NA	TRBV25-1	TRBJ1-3	TGTGCCAGCAGTGCCTTGGACACCGAATATTTT	CASSALDTEYF
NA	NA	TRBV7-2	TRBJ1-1	TGTGCCAGCAGCTCCCGGGGCTCGGGCACTGAAGCTTTCTTT	CASSSRGSGTEAFF
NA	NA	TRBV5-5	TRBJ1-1	TGTGCCAGCAGCTTGGTTCTGGGCGGGACTGAAGCTTTCTTT	CASSLVLGGTEAFF
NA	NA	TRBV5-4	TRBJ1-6	TGTGCCAGCAGCTTGGGGGTTTCATCCCTGAATTCACCCCTCCACTTT	CASSLGVSSLNSPLHF
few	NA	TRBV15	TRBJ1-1	TGTGCCACCAGCATACCGACAGAGGAAGCTTTCTTT	CATSIPTEEAFF
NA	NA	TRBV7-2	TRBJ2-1	TGTGCCAGCAGCTTAGGTAGATCTCTTTCCTACAATGAGCAGTTCTTC	CASSLGRSLSYNEQFF
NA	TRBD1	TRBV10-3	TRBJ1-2	TGTGCCATCCCGACAGGGGACAAGTTCGGGGTGGATGGCTACACCTTC	CAIPTGDKFGVDGYTF
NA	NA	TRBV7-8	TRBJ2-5	TGTGCCAGCAGCTTCTATCCGCCCAGATTTCAAGAGACCCAGTACTTC	CASSFYPPRFQETQYF
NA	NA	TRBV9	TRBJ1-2	TGTGCCAGCAGCGTATCCGGATCCTATGGCTACACCTTC	CASSVSGSYGYTF
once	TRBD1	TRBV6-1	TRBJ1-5	TGTGCCAGCACACCGGTCGACAGGGGAGATCAGCCCCAGCATTTT	CASTPVDRGDQPQHF
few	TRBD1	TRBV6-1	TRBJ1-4	TGTGCCAGCAGTAACAGGGGGCCTCTGTTTTTT	CASSNRGPLFF
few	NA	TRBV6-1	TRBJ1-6	TGTGCCAGCAGTGAAGGAATGTCCACGCACTATAATTCACCCCTCCACTTT	CASSEGMSTHYNSPLHF
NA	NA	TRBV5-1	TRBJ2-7	TGCGCCAGCAGCTTGGAGGGGTCCGAGCAGTACTTC	CASSLEGSEQYF